This T cell receptor (beta chain) is drawn from a study of blood T cell repertoires in COVID-19. Whole-study context: Specimens from acute and convalescent COVID-19 originated in the United States, Italy and Spain. From T cells, B-cell-depleted T cells, or PBMCs came the material, which was cDNA or gDNA.

Original data processing: For nucleated cells, counts were estimated from reference gene primer amplification. The protocol was immunoSEQ multiplex PCR, while the TCRdb copy is restricted to in-frame clones and leaves out a portion. V, J and clone size are those of that table, while D and trimming were read from the DNA. The table has 95,000 to 150,000 clones, around 86% seen once; the top ten hold approximately 4.3%. Germline V lookup: CDR1 SGHRS, CDR2 YFSETQ. V lost 0 bases to trimming and J lost 5 bases, with 12 bases between them. The CDR3 totals 14 residues. The V gene is TRBV5-1, the J gene TRBJ2-7; D perhaps matches TRBD1 (5 bases). The TCR comes from a man between 35 and 55 years old with acute or convalescent COVID-19. Sequencing input: peripheral blood. CDR3 region: CASSLEGAPDEQYF. CDR3 DNA: TGCGCCAGCAGCTTGGAAGGGGCGCCGGACGAGCAGTACTTC.